This T cell receptor (beta chain) appears in the sequencing data of a study of glioma-infiltrating T cells. This clonotype was observed at least ten times. Trimming took off 5 bases at V and 4 bases at J, with 12 bases between the two ends. The CDR3 contains 13 residues. The V gene's germline CDR1 is MNHNS and CDR2 SASEGT. The iRepertoire nested amplicon-rescue multiplex PCR amplified TCR alpha and beta CDR3s from RNA. Input was roughly 95-450 ng of tissue mRNA or PBMC total RNA. Each CDR3 protein is one row after TCRdb ran MiXCR on the multiplex PCR reads. The profile covers about 89,000 distinct CDR3 sequences, with about 23% appearing a single time and 6.7% taken by the ten largest.

Specimen: glioma tissue, nonneoplastic brain tissue, or PBMCs (not recorded which). J is TRBJ2-7 and V is TRBV6-1; TRBD1 is a possible D gene (5 bases). This TCR was sampled from a human donor with low-grade glioma or glioblastoma, undergoing nonglioma brain surgery, or in good health (not recorded which). CDR3 in DNA: TGTGCCAGCAGTACTACTGACAGATACGAGCAGTACTTC. It translates to CASSTTDRYEQYF.